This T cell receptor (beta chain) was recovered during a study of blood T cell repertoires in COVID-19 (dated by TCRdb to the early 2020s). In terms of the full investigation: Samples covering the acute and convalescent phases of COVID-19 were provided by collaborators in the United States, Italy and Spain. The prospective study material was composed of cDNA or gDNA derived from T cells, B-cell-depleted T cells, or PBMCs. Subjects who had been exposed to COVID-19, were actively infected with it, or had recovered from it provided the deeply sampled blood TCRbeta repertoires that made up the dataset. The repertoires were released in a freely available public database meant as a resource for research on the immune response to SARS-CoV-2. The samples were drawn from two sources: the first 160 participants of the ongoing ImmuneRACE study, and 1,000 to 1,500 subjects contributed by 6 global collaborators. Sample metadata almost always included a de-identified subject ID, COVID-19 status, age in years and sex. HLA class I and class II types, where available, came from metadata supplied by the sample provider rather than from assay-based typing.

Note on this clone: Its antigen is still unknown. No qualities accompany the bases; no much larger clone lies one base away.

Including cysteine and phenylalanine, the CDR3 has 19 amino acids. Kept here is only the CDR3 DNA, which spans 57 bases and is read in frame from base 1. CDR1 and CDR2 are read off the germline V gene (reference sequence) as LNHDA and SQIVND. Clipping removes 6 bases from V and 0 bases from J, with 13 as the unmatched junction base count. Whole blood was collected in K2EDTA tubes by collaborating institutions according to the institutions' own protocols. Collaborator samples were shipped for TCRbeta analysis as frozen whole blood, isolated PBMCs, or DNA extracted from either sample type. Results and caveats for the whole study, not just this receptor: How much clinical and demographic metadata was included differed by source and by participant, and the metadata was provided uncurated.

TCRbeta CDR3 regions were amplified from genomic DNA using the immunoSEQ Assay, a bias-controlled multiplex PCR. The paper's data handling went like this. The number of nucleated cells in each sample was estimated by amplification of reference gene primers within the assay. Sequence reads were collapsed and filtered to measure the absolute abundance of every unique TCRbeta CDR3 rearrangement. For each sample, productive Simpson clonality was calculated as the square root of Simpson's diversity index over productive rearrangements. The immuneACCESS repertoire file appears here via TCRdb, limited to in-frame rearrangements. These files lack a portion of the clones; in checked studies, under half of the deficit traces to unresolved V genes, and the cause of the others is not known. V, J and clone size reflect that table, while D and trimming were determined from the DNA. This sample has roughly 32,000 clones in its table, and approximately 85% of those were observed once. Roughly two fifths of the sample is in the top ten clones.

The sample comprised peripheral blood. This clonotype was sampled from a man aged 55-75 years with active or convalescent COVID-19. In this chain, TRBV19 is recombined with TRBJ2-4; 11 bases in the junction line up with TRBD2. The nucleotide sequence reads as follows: TGTGCCAGTAGCCCCGGGACTAGCGGAATGAACATAGCCAAAAACATTCAGTACTTC. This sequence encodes CASSPGTSGMNIAKNIQYF. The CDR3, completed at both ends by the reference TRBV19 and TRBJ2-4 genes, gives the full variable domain DGGITQSPKYLFRKEGQNVTLSCEQNLNHDAMYWYRQDPGQGLRLIYYSQIVNDFQKGDIAEGYSVSREKKESFPLTVTSAQKNPTAFYLCASSPGTSGMNIAKNIQYFGAGTRLSVL.